This paragraph reports one T cell receptor beta chain. This clonotype was seen at least ten times. The antigen this receptor binds is unknown. No much larger clonotype is one base removed from it; base qualities were not supplied. The data derive from a study of T cell repertoires in cytomegalovirus infection (dated by TCRdb to about 2019). Concerning the study at large: Because public TCR beta signatures pointed to carriage of CMV infection together with the matching HLA type, the HLA type of each donor mattered for the analysis. Broad study findings and their caveats: Carriers of CMV infection plus the relevant HLA type were discriminated by the cumulative frequency of public TCR beta family members in the study cohort and in an independent approximately 340-donor cohort. The ex vivo response was dominated by HLA-C-restricted CMV-specific TCR beta clonotypes, which also provided the single most frequent clonotype in two of eight donors.

These reads were obtained on an Illumina HiSeq 1500. The raw public reads went through TCRdb reprocessing: fastp at Q25, MiXCR clone calling, in-frame beta chains kept. Every distinct CDR3 protein forms one entry, paired with its most common genes and DNA. The sample has 200,000 to 250,000 distinct CDR3 sequences on record, approximately 7% of them singletons. Clones ranked in the top ten supply about 6.5% of the sample. Unmatched junction bases come to 2, with V trimmed by 4 bases and J by 6 bases. Sequences SGHTA (CDR1) and FQGNSA (CDR2) are obtained from the germline V gene. The cysteine opens and the phenylalanine closes a CDR3 of 13 amino acids. Only the CDR3 part of the read is kept: 39 bases, read in frame from the first base.

This receptor was taken from a human donor in good health (CMV status not recorded). Some clones in this sample may be carry-over from other donors' samples. The V gene is TRBV7-2 and the J gene is TRBJ2-3; a stretch of 9 junction bases matches TRBD1. The sequenced sample was PBMCs. The DNA sequence is TGTGCCAGCAGCTGGGACAGGGTTGATACGCAGTATTTT. It specifies CASSWDRVDTQYF.